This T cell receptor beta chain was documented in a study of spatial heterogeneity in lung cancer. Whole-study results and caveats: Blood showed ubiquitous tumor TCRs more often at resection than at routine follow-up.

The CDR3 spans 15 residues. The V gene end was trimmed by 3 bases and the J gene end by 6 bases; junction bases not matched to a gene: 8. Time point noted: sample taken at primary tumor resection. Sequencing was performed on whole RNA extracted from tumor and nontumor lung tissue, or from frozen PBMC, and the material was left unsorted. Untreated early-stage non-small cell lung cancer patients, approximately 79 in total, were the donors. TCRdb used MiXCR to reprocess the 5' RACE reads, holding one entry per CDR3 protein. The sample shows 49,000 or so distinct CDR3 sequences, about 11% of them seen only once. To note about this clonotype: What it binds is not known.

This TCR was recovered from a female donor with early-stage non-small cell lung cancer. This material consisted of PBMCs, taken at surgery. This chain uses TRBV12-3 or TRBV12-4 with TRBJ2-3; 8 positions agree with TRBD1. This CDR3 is CASSFQGAPGDTQYF. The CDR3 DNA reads TGTGCCAGCAGTTTTCAGGGGGCGCCCGGGGATACGCAGTATTTT.